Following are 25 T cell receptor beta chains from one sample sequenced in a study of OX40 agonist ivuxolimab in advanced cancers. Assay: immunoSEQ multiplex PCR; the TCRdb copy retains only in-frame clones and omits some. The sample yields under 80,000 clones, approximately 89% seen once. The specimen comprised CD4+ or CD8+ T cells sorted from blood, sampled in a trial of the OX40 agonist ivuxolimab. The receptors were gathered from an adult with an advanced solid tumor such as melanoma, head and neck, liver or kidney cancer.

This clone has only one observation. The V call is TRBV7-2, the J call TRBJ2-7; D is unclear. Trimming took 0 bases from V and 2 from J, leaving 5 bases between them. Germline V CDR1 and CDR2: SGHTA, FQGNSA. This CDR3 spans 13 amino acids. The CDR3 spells CASSLALTYEQYF. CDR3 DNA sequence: TGTGCCAGCAGCTTAGCGCTAACCTACGAGCAGTACTTC.

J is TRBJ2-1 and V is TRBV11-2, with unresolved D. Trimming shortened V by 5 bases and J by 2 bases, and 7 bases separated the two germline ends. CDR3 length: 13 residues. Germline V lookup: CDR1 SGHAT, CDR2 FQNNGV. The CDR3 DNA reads TGTGCCAGCAGCATTAGCACCTACAATGAGCAGTTCTTC. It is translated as CASSISTYNEQFF.

The CDR3 protein is CAIILGPERPSGTLNTEAFF. The CDR3 DNA follows: TGTGCCATCATCCTCGGCCCCGAGCGTCCCTCCGGGACACTGAACACTGAAGCTTTCTTT. The rearrangement joins TRBV10-3 to TRBJ1-1, with D possibly TRBD1 on 6 matching bases. The CDR3 has 20 residues. Germline CDR1 reads ENHRY; CDR2 reads SYGVKD. V was shortened by 7 bases and J by 0 bases, with 30 bases between the two germline ends.

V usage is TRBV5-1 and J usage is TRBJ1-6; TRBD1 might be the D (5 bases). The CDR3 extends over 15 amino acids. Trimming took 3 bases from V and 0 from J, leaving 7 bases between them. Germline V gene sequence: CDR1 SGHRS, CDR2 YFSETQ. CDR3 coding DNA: TGCGCCAGCAGCTGGGGCAGCTCCTATAATTCACCCCTCCACTTT. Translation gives CASSWGSSYNSPLHF.

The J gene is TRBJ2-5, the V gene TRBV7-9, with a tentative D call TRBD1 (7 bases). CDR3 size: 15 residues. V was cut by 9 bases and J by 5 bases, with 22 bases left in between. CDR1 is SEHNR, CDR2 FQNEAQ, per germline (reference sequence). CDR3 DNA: TGTGCCAGTCGACCGCATCAGGGGGGCTTCGAGACCCAGTACTTC. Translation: CASRPHQGGFETQYF.

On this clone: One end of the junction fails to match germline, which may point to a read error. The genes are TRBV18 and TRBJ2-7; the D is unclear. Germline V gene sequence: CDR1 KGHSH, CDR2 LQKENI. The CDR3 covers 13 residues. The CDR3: CASSPGNRPELAF. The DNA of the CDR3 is TGTGCCAGCTCACCGGGTAATCGGCCAGAGTTGGCCTTC.

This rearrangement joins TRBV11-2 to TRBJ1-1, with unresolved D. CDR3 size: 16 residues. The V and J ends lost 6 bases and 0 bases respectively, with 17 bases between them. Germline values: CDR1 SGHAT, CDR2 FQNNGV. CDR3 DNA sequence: TGTGCCAGCAGTGACCGGTGGGGTTCCGTGAACACTGAAGCTTTCTTT. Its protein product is CASSDRWGSVNTEAFF.

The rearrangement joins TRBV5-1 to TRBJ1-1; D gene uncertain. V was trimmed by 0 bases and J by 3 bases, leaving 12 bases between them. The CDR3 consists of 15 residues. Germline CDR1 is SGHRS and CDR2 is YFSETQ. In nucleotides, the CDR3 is TGCGCCAGCAGCTTGGCCTCGGGTCACGACACTGAAGCTTTCTTT. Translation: CASSLASGHDTEAFF.

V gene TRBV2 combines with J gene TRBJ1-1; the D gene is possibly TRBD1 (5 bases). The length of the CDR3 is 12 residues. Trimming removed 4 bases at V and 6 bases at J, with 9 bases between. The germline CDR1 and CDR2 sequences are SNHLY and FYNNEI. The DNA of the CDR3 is TGTGCCAGCAGTGGTCAGGGTGCTGAAGCTTTCTTT. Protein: CASSGQGAEAFF.

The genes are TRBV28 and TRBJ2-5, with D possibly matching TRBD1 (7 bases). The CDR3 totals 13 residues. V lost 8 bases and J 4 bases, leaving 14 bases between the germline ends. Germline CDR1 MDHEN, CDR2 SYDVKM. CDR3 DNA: TGTGCCAGCCACCCAGGGGGGCCAGAGACCCAGTACTTC. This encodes CASHPGGPETQYF. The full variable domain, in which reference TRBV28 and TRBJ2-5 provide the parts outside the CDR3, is DVKVTQSSRYLVKRTGEKVFLECVQDMDHENMFWYRQDPGLGLRLIYFSYDVKMKEKGDIPEGYSVSREKKERFSLILESASTNQTSMYLCASHPGGPETQYFGPGTRLLVL.

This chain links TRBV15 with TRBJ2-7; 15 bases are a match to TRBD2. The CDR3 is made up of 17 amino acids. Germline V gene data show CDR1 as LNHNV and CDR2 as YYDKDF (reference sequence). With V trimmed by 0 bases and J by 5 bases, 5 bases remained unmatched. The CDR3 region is CATSREGTSGRQNEQYF. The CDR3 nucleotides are TGTGCCACCAGCAGAGAAGGGACTAGCGGGAGGCAGAACGAGCAGTACTTC. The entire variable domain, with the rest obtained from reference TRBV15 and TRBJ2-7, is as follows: DAMVIQNPRYQVTQFGKPVTLSCSQTLNHNVMYWYQQKSSQAPKLLFHYYDKDFNNEADTPDNFQSRRPNTSFCFLDIRSPGLGDTAMYLCATSREGTSGRQNEQYFGPGTRLTVT.

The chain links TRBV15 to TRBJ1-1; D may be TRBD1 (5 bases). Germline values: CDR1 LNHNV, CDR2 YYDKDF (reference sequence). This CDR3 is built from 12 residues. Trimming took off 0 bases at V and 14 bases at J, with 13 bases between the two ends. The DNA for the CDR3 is TGTGCCACCAGCAGAGATGATCACCGGGACTTCTTT. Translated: CATSRDDHRDFF.

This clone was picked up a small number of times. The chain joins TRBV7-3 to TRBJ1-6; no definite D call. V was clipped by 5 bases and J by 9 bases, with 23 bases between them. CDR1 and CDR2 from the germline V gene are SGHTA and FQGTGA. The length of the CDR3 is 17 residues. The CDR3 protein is CASSPGRVGNLISPLHF. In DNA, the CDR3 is TGTGCCAGCAGCCCCGGCCGCGTTGGAAACCTTATTTCACCCCTCCACTTT.

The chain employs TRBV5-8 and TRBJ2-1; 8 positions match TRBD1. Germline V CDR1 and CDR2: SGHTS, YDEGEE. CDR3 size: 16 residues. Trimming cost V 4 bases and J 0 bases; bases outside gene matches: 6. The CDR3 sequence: CASSLGQVLSYNEQFF. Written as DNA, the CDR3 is TGTGCCAGCAGCCTGGGACAGGTACTCTCCTACAATGAGCAGTTCTTC.

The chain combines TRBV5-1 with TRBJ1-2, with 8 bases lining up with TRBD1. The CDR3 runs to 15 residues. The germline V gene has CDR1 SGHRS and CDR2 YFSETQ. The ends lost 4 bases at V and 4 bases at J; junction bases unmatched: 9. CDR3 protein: CASSPGDRTIYGYTF. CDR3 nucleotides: TGCGCCAGCAGCCCGGGGGACAGGACAATCTATGGCTACACCTTC.

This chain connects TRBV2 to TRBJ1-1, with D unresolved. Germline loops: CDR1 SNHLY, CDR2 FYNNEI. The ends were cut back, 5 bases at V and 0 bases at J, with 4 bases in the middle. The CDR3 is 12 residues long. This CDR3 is CASSKLNTEAFF. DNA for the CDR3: TGTGCCAGCAGTAAATTGAACACTGAAGCTTTCTTT.

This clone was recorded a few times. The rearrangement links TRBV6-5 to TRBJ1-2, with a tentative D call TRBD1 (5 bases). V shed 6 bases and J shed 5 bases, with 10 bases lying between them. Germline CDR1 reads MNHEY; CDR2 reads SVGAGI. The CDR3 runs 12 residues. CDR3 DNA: TGTGCCAGCAGCCCCGGGGCTTATGGCTACACCTTC. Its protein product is CASSPGAYGYTF.

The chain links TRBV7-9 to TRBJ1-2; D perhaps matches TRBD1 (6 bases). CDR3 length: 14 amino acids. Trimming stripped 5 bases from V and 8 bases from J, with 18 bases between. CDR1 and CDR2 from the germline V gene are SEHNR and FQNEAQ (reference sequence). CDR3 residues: CASSLIAQGEGYTF. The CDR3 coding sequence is TGTGCCAGCAGCCTAATTGCACAGGGAGAGGGCTACACCTTC.

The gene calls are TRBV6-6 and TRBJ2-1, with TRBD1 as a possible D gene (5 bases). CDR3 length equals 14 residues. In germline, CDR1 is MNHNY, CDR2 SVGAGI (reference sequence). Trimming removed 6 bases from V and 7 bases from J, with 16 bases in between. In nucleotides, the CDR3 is TGTGCCAGCAGACTTGGACAAGGGTCTAATGAGCAGTTCTTC. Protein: CASRLGQGSNEQFF.

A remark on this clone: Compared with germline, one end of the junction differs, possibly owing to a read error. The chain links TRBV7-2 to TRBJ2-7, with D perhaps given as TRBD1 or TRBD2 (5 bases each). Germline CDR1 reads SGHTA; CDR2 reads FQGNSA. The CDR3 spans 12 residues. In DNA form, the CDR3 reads TGTGCCAGCAGCTCGGCCGGGACCCGCGTTAACTTC. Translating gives CASSSAGTRVNF.

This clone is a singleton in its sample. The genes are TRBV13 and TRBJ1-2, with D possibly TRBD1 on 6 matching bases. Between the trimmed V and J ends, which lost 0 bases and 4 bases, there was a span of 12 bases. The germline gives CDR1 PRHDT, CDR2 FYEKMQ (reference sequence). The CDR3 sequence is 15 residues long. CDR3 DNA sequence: TGTGCCAGCAGCTTAGGCCAGGGGCAGATCTATGGCTACACCTTC. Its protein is CASSLGQGQIYGYTF. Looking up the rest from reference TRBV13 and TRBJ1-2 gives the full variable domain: AAGVIQSPRHLIKEKRETATLKCYPIPRHDTVYWYQQGPGQDPQFLISFYEKMQSDKGSIPDRFSAQQFSDYHSELNMSSLELGDSALYFCASSLGQGQIYGYTFGSGTRLTVV.

CDR3 loop: CASSLGGAGTGELFF. The DNA for the CDR3 is TGTGCCAGCAGCTTAGGGGGAGCGGGCACCGGGGAGCTGTTTTTT. The rearrangement links TRBV7-3 to TRBJ2-2, with D tentatively TRBD2 (6 bases). The CDR3 runs 15 residues. Germline V gene sequence: CDR1 SGHTA, CDR2 FQGTGA. V dropped 2 bases and J dropped 4 bases, with 11 bases sitting between them.

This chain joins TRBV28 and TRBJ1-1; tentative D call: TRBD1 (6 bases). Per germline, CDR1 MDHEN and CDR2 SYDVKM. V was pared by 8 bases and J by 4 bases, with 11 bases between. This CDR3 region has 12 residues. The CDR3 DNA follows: TGTGCCAGCCAAACAGGGCTCACTGAAGCTTTCTTT. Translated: CASQTGLTEAFF.

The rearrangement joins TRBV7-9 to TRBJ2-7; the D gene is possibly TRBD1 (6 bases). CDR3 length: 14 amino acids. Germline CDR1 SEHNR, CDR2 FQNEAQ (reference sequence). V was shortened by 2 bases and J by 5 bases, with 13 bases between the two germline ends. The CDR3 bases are TGTGCCAGCAGCTTACGACAGGTCGCCGACGAGCAGTACTTC. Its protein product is CASSLRQVADEQYF.

CDR3 protein: CASSLSRDVGEQFF. In DNA, the CDR3 is TGTGCCAGCAGCCTATCCCGGGATGTGGGGGAGCAGTTCTTC. The rearrangement joins TRBV7-3 to TRBJ2-1, with a weak D call TRBD2 (5 bases). Germline V CDR1 and CDR2: SGHTA, FQGTGA. V shed 5 bases and J shed 10 bases, with 18 bases lying between them. The CDR3 consists of 14 residues.